A selection of T cell receptor beta chains follows, all from one sample in a study of OX40 agonist ivuxolimab in advanced cancers. Clones were read by immunoSEQ multiplex PCR, and TCRdb kept only the in-frame ones, dropping some. This table holds 40,000 to 50,000 clones, 75% to 90% found once. Material: CD4+ or CD8+ T cells sorted from blood, obtained in a trial of the OX40 agonist ivuxolimab. The receptors derive from an adult with an advanced solid tumor such as melanoma, head and neck, liver or kidney cancer. Both conserved end residues are part of each CDR3. Part of the rows lack a size; the others show once, few, many or a class for expanded clones.

V: TRBV7-2
size: NA
J: TRBJ2-5
CDR3: CASSHGQGRRYF

V: TRBV28
size: NA
J: TRBJ2-2
CDR3: CASTLYTSSQNTGELFF

V: TRBV5-6
size: NA
J: TRBJ2-7
CDR3: CASSPTGGSYEQYF

V: TRBV18
size: NA
J: TRBJ2-2
CDR3: CASSPPTSGDGGELFF

V: TRBV27
size: NA
J: TRBJ2-7
CDR3: CASSLGTSGRSYEQYF

V: TRBV27
size: few
J: TRBJ1-5
CDR3: CASSVGTGGGNQPQHF

V: TRBV20-1
size: NA
J: TRBJ2-7
CDR3: CSARNGREQYF

V: TRBV13
size: NA
J: TRBJ2-7
CDR3: CASSGGRSVYEQYF

V: TRBV7-9
size: NA
J: TRBJ2-7
CDR3: CASSPRDSYYEQYF

V: TRBV28
size: NA
J: TRBJ2-7
CDR3: CASTLTSGDYEQYF

V: TRBV11-2
size: NA
J: TRBJ1-3
CDR3: CASSAGRGVGNTIYF

V: TRBV27
size: NA
J: TRBJ2-3
CDR3: CASSLGGGITDTQYF

V: TRBV11-2
size: NA
J: TRBJ2-3
CDR3: CASSLGTSTDTQYF

V: TRBV9
size: NA
J: TRBJ2-5
CDR3: CASSPKDRGTWETQYF

V: TRBV10-1
size: NA
J: TRBJ2-4
CDR3: CASSETLAGGLAKNIQYF

V: TRBV7-9
size: NA
J: TRBJ1-1
CDR3: CASSPGGLEAFF

V: TRBV15
size: NA
J: TRBJ2-7
CDR3: CATSSSYEQYF

V: TRBV7-2
size: NA
J: TRBJ2-4
CDR3: CASSLRLAGLDIQYF

V: TRBV10-2
size: NA
J: TRBJ2-7
CDR3: CASRDEGLSYEQYF

V: TRBV7-9
size: NA
J: TRBJ1-3
CDR3: CASSADRVPGNTIYF

V: TRBV5-1
size: NA
J: TRBJ2-7
CDR3: CASSPGGEQYF

V: TRBV7-8
size: NA
J: TRBJ2-7
CDR3: CASTSPGSPYEQYF

V: TRBV10-3
size: once
J: TRBJ1-1
CDR3: CAIRGGYTEAFF

V: TRBV7-9
size: NA
J: TRBJ2-7
CDR3: CASSYQGNEQYF

V: TRBV7-2
size: NA
J: TRBJ1-2
CDR3: CASSLALDRFYGYTF

V: TRBV11-2
size: NA
J: TRBJ2-7
CDR3: CASSQTGSSYEQYF

V: TRBV15
size: NA
J: TRBJ2-2
CDR3: CATSRDPVGELFF

V: TRBV11-2
size: NA
J: TRBJ2-1
CDR3: CASSLVRVNEQFF

V: TRBV30
size: NA
J: TRBJ2-1
CDR3: CAWSVLSLAEQFF

V: TRBV27
size: NA
J: TRBJ2-7
CDR3: CASSPSTGTLSYEQYF

V: TRBV14
size: NA
J: TRBJ2-7
CDR3: CASSQLAGYEQYF

V: TRBV27
size: NA
J: TRBJ2-2
CDR3: CASSNRGRAELFF

V: TRBV27
size: NA
J: TRBJ2-5
CDR3: CASRGGVQTQYF

V: TRBV7-8
size: NA
J: TRBJ2-3
CDR3: CASSFTGGSTDTQYF

V: TRBV10-3
size: NA
J: TRBJ2-6
CDR3: CAISERTSSGANVLTF

V: TRBV7-9
size: NA
J: TRBJ2-2
CDR3: CASSPREGLYPGELFF

V: TRBV19
size: NA
J: TRBJ2-1
CDR3: CASKWKPTGDEQFF

V: TRBV28
size: NA
J: TRBJ1-6
CDR3: CATSAAGGGPLHF

V: TRBV5-1
size: NA
J: TRBJ1-3
CDR3: CASIRSSGNTIYF

V: TRBV27
size: NA
J: TRBJ2-1
CDR3: CASSLGVHEQFF

V: TRBV13
size: NA
J: TRBJ1-2
CDR3: CASSPQSTNYGYTF